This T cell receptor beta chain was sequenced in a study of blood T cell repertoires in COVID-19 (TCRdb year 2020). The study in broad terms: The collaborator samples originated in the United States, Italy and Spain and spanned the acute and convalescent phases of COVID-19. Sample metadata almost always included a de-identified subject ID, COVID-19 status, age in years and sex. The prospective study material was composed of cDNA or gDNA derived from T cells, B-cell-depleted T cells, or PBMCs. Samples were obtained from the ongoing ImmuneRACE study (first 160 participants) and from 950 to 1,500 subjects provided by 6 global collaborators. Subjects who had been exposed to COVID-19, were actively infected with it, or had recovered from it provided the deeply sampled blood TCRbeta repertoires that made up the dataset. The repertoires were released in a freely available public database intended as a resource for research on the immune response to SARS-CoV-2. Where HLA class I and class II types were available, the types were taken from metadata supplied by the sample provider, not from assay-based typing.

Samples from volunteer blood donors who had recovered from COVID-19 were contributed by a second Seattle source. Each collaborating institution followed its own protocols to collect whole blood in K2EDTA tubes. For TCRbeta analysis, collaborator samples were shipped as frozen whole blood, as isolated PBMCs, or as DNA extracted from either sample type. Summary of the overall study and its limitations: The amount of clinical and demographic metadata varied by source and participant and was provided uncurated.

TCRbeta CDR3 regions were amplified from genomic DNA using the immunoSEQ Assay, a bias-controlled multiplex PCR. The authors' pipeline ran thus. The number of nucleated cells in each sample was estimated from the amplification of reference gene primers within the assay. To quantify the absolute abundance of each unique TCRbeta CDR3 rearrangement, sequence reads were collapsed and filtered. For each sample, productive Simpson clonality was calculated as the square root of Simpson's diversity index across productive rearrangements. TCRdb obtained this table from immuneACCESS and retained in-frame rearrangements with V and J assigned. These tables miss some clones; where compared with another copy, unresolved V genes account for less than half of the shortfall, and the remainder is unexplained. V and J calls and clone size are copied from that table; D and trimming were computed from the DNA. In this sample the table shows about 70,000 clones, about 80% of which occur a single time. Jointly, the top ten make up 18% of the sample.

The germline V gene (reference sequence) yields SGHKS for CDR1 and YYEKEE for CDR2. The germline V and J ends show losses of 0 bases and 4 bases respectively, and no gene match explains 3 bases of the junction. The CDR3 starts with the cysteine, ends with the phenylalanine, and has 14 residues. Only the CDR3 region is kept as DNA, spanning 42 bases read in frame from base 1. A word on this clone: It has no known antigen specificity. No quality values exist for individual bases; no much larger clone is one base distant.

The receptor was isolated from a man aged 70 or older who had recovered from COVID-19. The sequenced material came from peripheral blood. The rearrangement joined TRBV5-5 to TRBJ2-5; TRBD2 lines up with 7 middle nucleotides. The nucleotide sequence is TGTGCCAGCAGCTTGGGACTAGCAGGAGAGACCCAGTACTTC. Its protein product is CASSLGLAGETQYF. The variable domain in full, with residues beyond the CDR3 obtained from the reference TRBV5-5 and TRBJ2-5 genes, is DAGVTQSPTHLIKTRGQQVTLRCSPISGHKSVSWYQQVLGQGPQFIFQYYEKEERGRGNFPDRFSARQFPNYSSELNVNALLLGDSALYLCASSLGLAGETQYFGPGTRLLVL.